This record concerns one TCR beta chain sequence. What it recognizes is unknown. These data belong to a study of blood T cells in healthy people across ages. Next came a second PCR, run for about 6 to 12 cycles, which used a sample-barcoded 5' primer along with a J-beta primer mix. A single record per CDR3 protein comes from TCRdb applying MiXCR to the 5' RACE reads. The profile shows roughly 860,000 distinct CDR3 sequences, about 62% of them singletons. V was clipped by 2 bases and J by 8 bases, with 12 bases between them. CDR1 MDHEN and CDR2 SYDVKM come from the germline V gene. This CDR3 contains 13 residues. Study-wide points: Unsorted PBMCs blocked a conclusive comparison of naive and antigen-experienced cells.

The sequence was collected from a man aged 25-45 years in good health. The sequencing input was blood. The rearrangement uses TRBV28 and TRBJ1-2; no firm D call. The CDR3 DNA sequence: TGTGCCAGCAGTTTACGGGGAACCCGAGGCTACACCTTC. Translation: CASSLRGTRGYTF.